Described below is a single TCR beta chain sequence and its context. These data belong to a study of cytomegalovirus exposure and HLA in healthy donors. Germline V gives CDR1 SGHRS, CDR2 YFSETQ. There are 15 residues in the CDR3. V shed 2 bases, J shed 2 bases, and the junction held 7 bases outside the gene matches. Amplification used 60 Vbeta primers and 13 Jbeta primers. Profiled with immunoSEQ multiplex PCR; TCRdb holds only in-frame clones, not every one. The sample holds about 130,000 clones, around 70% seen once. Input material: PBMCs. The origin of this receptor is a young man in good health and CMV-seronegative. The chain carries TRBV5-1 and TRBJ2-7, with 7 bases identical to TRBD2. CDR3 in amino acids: CASSFEAGRAYEQYF. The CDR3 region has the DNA TGCGCCAGCAGCTTCGAGGCGGGGAGGGCCTACGAGCAGTACTTC.